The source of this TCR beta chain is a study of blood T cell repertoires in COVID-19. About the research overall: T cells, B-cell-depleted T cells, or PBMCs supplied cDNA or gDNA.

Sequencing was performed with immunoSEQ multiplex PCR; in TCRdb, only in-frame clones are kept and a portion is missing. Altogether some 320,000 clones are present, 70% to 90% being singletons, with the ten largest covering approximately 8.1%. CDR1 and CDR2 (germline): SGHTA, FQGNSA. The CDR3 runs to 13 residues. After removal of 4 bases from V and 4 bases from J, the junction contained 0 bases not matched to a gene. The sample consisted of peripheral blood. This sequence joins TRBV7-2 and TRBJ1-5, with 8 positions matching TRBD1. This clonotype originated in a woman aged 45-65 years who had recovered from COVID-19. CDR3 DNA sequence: TGTGCCAGCAGCTGGGACAGGAATCAGCCCCAGCATTTT. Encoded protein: CASSWDRNQPQHF.